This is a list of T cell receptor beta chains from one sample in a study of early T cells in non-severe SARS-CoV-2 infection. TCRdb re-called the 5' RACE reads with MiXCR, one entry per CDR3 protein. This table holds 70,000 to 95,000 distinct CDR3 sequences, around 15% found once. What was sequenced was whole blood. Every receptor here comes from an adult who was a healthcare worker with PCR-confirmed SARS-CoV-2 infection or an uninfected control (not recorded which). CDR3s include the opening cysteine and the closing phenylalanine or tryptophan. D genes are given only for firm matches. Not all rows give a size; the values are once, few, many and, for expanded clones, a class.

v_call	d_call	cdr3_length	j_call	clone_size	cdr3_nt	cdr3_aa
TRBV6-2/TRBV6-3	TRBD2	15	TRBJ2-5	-	TGTGCCAGCAGTTACGGGACTATCCCTCGTATGGCCCAGTACTTC	CASSYGTIPRMAQYF
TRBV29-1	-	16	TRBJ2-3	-	TGCAGCGTTGAAACCCGCAGGGGATTGGGGACAGATACGCAGTATTTT	CSVETRRGLGTDTQYF
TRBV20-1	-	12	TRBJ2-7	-	TGCAGTGCTAGAAAGGACAGCTACGAGCAGTACTTC	CSARKDSYEQYF
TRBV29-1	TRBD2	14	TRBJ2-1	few	TGCAGCGTTGTTGTCGGACTAGTCTACAATGAGCAGTTCTTC	CSVVVGLVYNEQFF
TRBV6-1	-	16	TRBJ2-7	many	TGTGCCAGCAGTGAAAGGACGACAGGAGTTTTCTACGAGCAGTACTTC	CASSERTTGVFYEQYF
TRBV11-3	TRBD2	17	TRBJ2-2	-	TGTGCCAGCAGCTCCGTCCGCGGGGGGGATAACACCGGGGAGCTGTTTTTT	CASSSVRGGDNTGELFF
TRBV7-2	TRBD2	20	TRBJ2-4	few	TGTGCCAGCAGCCCACGGGGCGGGGGGCAAGGATCGGCAACCAAAAACATTCAGTACTTC	CASSPRGGGQGSATKNIQYF
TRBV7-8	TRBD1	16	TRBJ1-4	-	TGTGCCAGCAGCTCGTTTCAGGGGGCGCGGAATGAAAAACTGTTTTTT	CASSSFQGARNEKLFF
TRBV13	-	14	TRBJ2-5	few	TGTGCCAGCAGCCATGCTGGGCCCAGGGAGACCCAGTACTTC	CASSHAGPRETQYF
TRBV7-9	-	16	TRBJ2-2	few	TGTGCCAGCAGGGAGCAGAGCCTAGCGAACACCGGGGAGCTGTTTTTT	CASREQSLANTGELFF
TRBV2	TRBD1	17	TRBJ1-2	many	TGTGCCAGCAGTGAGATCAGGGGGCGATCAGCAAGCTATGGCTACACCTTC	CASSEIRGRSASYGYTF
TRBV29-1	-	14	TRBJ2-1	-	TGCAGCGTTGTACCTGCGAACACCTACAATGAGCAGTTCTTC	CSVVPANTYNEQFF
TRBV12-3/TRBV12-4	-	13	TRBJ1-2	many	TGTGCCAGCCGGGGGGGAATGTCGTTTGGCTACACCTTC	CASRGGMSFGYTF
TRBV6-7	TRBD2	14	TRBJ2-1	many	TGTGCCAGCAGTACCCAGCGGGGTCGCAATGAGCAGTTCTTC	CASSTQRGRNEQFF
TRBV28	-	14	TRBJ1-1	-	TGTGCCAGCTGCCAGCCAGGGAGCGGCACTGAAGCTTTCTTT	CASCQPGSGTEAFF
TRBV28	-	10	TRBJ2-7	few	TGTGCCAGCCTAGGAGTAATTCAGTACTTC	CASLGVIQYF
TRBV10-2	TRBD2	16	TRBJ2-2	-	TGCGCCAGCAGTGCAACTAGCGGAACGAACACCGGGGAGCTGTTTTTT	CASSATSGTNTGELFF
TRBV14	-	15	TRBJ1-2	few	TGTGCCAGCAGCCAAGATCTAGGGGACCTCTATGGCTACACCTTC	CASSQDLGDLYGYTF
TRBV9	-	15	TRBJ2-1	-	TGTGCCAGCAGCGTCAGCCGGGCCCCAAGCAATGAGCAGTTCTTC	CASSVSRAPSNEQFF
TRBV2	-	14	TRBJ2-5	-	TGTGCCAGCAGTGGGGGTTTCAGAAAAGAGACCCAGTACTTC	CASSGGFRKETQYF
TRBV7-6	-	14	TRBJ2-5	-	TGTGCCAGCAGCCCCCCGTTTCCCCATGGGACCCAGTACTTC	CASSPPFPHGTQYF
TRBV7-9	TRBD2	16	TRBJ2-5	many	TGTGCCAGCAGCCTTGGGACTAGCGGGGAAGGAGAGACCCAGTACTTC	CASSLGTSGEGETQYF
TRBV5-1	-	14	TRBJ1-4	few	TGCGCCAGCAGTCCCCGGGAGGGGGATGAAAAACTGTTTTTT	CASSPREGDEKLFF
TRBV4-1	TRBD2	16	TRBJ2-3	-	TGCGCCAGCAGCCAAGTCGTCGGTAGCGGGGAAGATACGCAGTATTTT	CASSQVVGSGEDTQYF
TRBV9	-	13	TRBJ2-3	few	TGTGCCAGCAGCCTTCGGACCGCAGATACGCAGTATTTT	CASSLRTADTQYF
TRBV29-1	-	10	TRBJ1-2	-	TGCAGCGTTGATACGGACGGCTACACCTTC	CSVDTDGYTF
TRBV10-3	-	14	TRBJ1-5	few	TGTGCCATCAGTGTGGGCCGATTAAATCAGCCCCAGCATTTT	CAISVGRLNQPQHF
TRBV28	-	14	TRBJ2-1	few	TGTGCCAGCCGCCCTCCAGGGGTGTTAATTGAGCAGTTCTTC	CASRPPGVLIEQFF